A single sample is the source of the 21 T cell receptor beta chains below, sequenced in a study of shared clonotypes between healthy human individuals. Sequencing was performed with immunoSEQ multiplex PCR; in TCRdb, only in-frame clones are kept and a portion is missing. The table includes a few million clones, approximately 94% detected once. Sample: naive CD4+ T cells sorted from blood. Subset denoted: CD45RA+ positively selected. These receptors came from a man between 18 and 35 years old in good health.

Note on this clone: Other DNA variants within this sample encode the same CDR3. The V call is TRBV4-1, the J call TRBJ2-3; D ambiguous. The V gene lost 1 base and the J gene lost 0 bases, with 8 bases spanning the gap. This CDR3 contains 15 residues. CDR1 and CDR2 (germline): MGHRA, YSYEKL. CDR3 protein: CASSQVGLSTDTQYF. CDR3 in DNA: TGCGCCAGCAGCCAAGTAGGGTTAAGCACAGATACGCAGTATTTT.

This clone has only one observation. The V and J genes are TRBV6-5 and TRBJ1-1, with 7 positions matching TRBD1. The J segment lost 11 bases and the V segment lost 2 bases, leaving 14 bases of the junction unmatched. Germline lookup yields CDR1 MNHEY and CDR2 SVGAGI. The CDR3 has 15 amino acids. CDR3 DNA sequence: TGTGCCAGCAGTTACGCCCCAAACAGGGGAAGTGGCGCTTTCTTT. As protein: CASSYAPNRGSGAFF.

As concerns this clone: This same CDR3 is encoded by further DNA sequences in the sample. The V gene is TRBV6-5, the J gene TRBJ2-5; D not resolved. The CDR3 runs to 14 residues. CDR1 is MNHEY, CDR2 SVGAGI, per germline. Trimming shortened V by 0 bases and J by 1 base, and 6 bases separated the two germline ends. As DNA, the CDR3 is TGTGCCAGCAGTTACTCCCTAGGCCAAGAGACCCAGTACTTC. Encoded protein: CASSYSLGQETQYF.

This chain uses TRBV10-1 with TRBJ2-2; D is undetermined. This CDR3 contains 15 residues. Germline V gene lookup returns CDR1 WNHNN and CDR2 SYGVQD (reference sequence). Trimming removed 3 bases at V and 7 bases at J, with 15 bases between. The CDR3 reads CASSESRLYGGELFF. The CDR3 DNA reads TGCGCCAGCAGTGAAAGTCGGCTCTACGGCGGGGAGCTGTTTTTT.

V usage is TRBV2 and J usage is TRBJ1-2, with D unresolved. V lost 6 bases and J lost 4, with 9 bases in between. This CDR3 region has 12 residues. The germline V gene has CDR1 SNHLY and CDR2 FYNNEI. The CDR3 bases are TGTGCCAGCAGGATAGGGAGCTATGGCTACACCTTC. It yields the protein CASRIGSYGYTF.

The J gene is TRBJ2-1, the V gene TRBV4-3, with 10 nucleotides matching TRBD1. The CDR3 extends over 15 amino acids. Germline V gene lookup returns CDR1 LGHNA and CDR2 YSLEER. The J segment lost 13 bases and the V segment lost 3 bases, leaving 12 bases of the junction unmatched. The CDR3 DNA is TGCGCCAGCAGCCAGGTGACAGGGGGCGCGACCTTACAGTTCTTC. Protein sequence: CASSQVTGGATLQFF.

The genes are TRBV5-1 and TRBJ1-4; D not resolved. CDR1 is SGHRS, CDR2 YFSETQ, per germline. Trimming took 0 bases from V and 0 from J, leaving 9 bases between them. The CDR3 sequence is 16 residues long. CDR3 nucleotides: TGCGCCAGCAGCTTGGCCTACCATTCAACTAATGAAAAACTGTTTTTT. The encoded protein is CASSLAYHSTNEKLFF.

This clone has just a few counts. The sample holds other DNA sequences that translate to the same CDR3. The CDR3 DNA reads TGTGCCAGCAGTGACAGGGAAGGTACTGAAGCTTTCTTT. Its protein product is CASSDREGTEAFF. The genes are TRBV2 and TRBJ1-1, with TRBD1 as a possible D gene (5 bases). Looked up from germline, CDR1 is SNHLY and CDR2 is FYNNEI. V lost 3 bases and J 5 bases, leaving 10 bases between the germline ends. This CDR3 comprises 13 residues.

With regard to this clone: Other DNA variants within this sample encode the same CDR3. This chain uses TRBV5-6 with TRBJ2-7; D unresolved. The germline V gene has CDR1 SGHDT and CDR2 YYEEEE. V was shortened by 2 bases and J by 0 bases, with 6 bases between the two germline ends. This CDR3 has 13 residues. The CDR3 spells CASSFVSSYEQYF. The DNA for the CDR3 is TGTGCCAGCAGCTTTGTTAGCTCCTACGAGCAGTACTTC.

The rearrangement uses TRBV5-1 and TRBJ2-3, with D unclear. This CDR3 is 13 amino acids long. CDR1 SGHRS and CDR2 YFSETQ come from the germline V gene. The V end was cut by 3 bases, the J end by 4 bases, with 9 bases between. The CDR3 DNA reads as TGCGCCAGCAGCTCCCGGGCATCAGATACGCAGTATTTT. This codes for CASSSRASDTQYF.

The chain links TRBV2 to TRBJ2-6, with 7 bases matching TRBD2. There are 21 residues in the CDR3. The germline gives CDR1 SNHLY, CDR2 FYNNEI. Losses at the gene ends were 4 bases for V and 4 bases for J; bases not matched to a gene: 22. In nucleotides, the CDR3 is TGTGCCAGCAGTGTCCACGGTAGCGGGTCGAGAATAAGTTCCGGGGCCAACGTCCTGACTTTC. Its translation: CASSVHGSGSRISSGANVLTF.

This clone has a single count. The rearrangement uses TRBV5-1 and TRBJ2-7; 9 bases are a match to TRBD1. The germline V gene encodes CDR1 SGHRS and CDR2 YFSETQ. V gave up 5 bases and J gave up 5 bases; unmatched junction bases: 5. The CDR3 consists of 13 residues. CDR3 loop: CASRKGQGDEQYF. As DNA, the CDR3 is TGCGCCAGCAGAAAGGGACAGGGAGACGAGCAGTACTTC.

This chain connects TRBV5-1 to TRBJ1-4, with TRBD1 as a possible D gene (5 bases). This CDR3 region has 18 residues. With 3 bases removed from V and 3 bases from J, the gap between germline ends came to 21 bases. Looked up from germline, CDR1 is SGHRS and CDR2 is YFSETQ. The CDR3 nucleotides are TGCGCCAGCAGCTCCGAAACCCTGCAGGGTACCTCTAATGAAAAACTGTTTTTT. Protein: CASSSETLQGTSNEKLFF.

The J gene is TRBJ2-5, the V gene TRBV7-9; D remains unclear. Germline CDR1 and CDR2: SEHNR and FQNEAQ (reference sequence). Trimming cost V 6 bases and J 4 bases, with 18 bases left between them. CDR3 length equals 15 residues. The CDR3 loop is CASSRNSGARETQYF. CDR3 bases: TGTGCCAGCAGTCGTAATAGTGGAGCTCGAGAGACCCAGTACTTC. Full variable domain (remainder filled in from reference TRBV7-9 and TRBJ2-5): DTGVSQNPRHKITKRGQNVTFRCDPISEHNRLYWYRQTLGQGPEFLTYFQNEAQLEKSRLLSDRFSAERPKGSFSTLEIQRTEQGDSAMYLCASSRNSGARETQYFGPGTRLLVL.

A single count supports this clone. The chain uses TRBV28 and TRBJ2-3, with TRBD2 matching over 14 bases. The trim removed 3 bases at V and 5 bases at J, leaving 1 base unmatched. The CDR3 length is 15 residues. Per germline, CDR1 MDHEN and CDR2 SYDVKM. Here the CDR3 DNA reads TGTGCCAGCAGTTTTGGACTAGCGGGAGGAGATACGCAGTATTTT. Translated, it gives CASSFGLAGGDTQYF.

The V gene is TRBV25-1, the J gene TRBJ1-2; a possible D gene is TRBD1 (6 bases). Trimming left V 8 bases short and J 4 bases short, with 14 bases between. This CDR3 spans 13 amino acids. Germline V gives CDR1 MGHDK, CDR2 SYGVNS. The CDR3 bases are TGTGCCAGCCGAACAGGGCTTGGCTATGGCTACACCTTC. Encoded protein: CASRTGLGYGYTF.

The chain links TRBV4-2 to TRBJ1-1; D ambiguous. Trimming shortened V by 1 base and J by 1 base, and 7 bases separated the two germline ends. CDR3 length: 14 residues. Germline V gene sequence: CDR1 LGHNA, CDR2 YNFKEQ. This chain's CDR3 is CASSQGVENTEAFF. The CDR3 nucleotides are TGTGCCAGCAGCCAAGGGGTCGAGAACACTGAAGCTTTCTTT.

This sequence joins TRBV28 and TRBJ2-1, with 11 nucleotides matching TRBD1. Germline CDR1 and CDR2: MDHEN and SYDVKM. V dropped 6 bases and J dropped 3; count of bases not matched to a gene: 1. The CDR3 runs to 14 residues. CDR3 sequence reads: CASSGTGGYNEQFF. For the CDR3, the DNA is TGTGCCAGCAGCGGGACAGGGGGCTACAATGAGCAGTTCTTC.

The rearrangement joins TRBV11-2 to TRBJ2-2; D not resolved. This CDR3 is 17 amino acids long. The ends were cut back, 1 base at V and 3 bases at J, with 15 bases in the middle. Germline V gene sequence: CDR1 SGHAT, CDR2 FQNNGV. The DNA for the CDR3 is TGTGCCAGCAGCTTAGCATTTGCGGCAGAATACACCGGGGAGCTGTTTTTT. Translating gives CASSLAFAAEYTGELFF. The full variable domain, in which reference TRBV11-2 and TRBJ2-2 provide the parts outside the CDR3, is EAGVAQSPRYKIIEKRQSVAFWCNPISGHATLYWYQQILGQGPKLLIQFQNNGVVDDSQLPKDRFSAERLKGVDSTLKIQPAKLEDSAVYLCASSLAFAAEYTGELFFGEGSRLTVL.

As concerns this clone: One junction end does not reproduce the germline sequence, and a read error may be involved. This chain connects TRBV7-7 to TRBJ2-5; tentative D call: TRBD2 (5 bases). This CDR3 region has 15 residues. Germline V gene lookup returns CDR1 SSHAT and CDR2 FNYEAQ (reference sequence). In DNA, the CDR3 is TGTGCTAGCAGCTTGCTGACTTCCTCGGGGGAGACCCAGTACTTC. Its protein is CASSLLTSSGETQYF. Drawing the rest from reference TRBV7-7 and TRBJ2-5, the complete variable domain is GAGVSQSPRYKVTKRGQDVTLRCDPISSHATLYWYQQALGQGPEFLTYFNYEAQPDKSGLPSDRFSAERPEGSISTLTIQRTEQRDSAMYRCASSLLTSSGETQYFGPGTRLLVL.

The V and J genes are TRBV7-2 and TRBJ1-2; D possibly corresponds to TRBD1 (5 bases). Germline V gene data show CDR1 as SGHTA and CDR2 as FQGNSA. V was shortened by 5 bases and J by 6 bases, with 13 bases between the two germline ends. The CDR3 covers 13 residues. The CDR3 here is CASSAGRRDGYTF. In DNA, the CDR3 is TGTGCCAGCAGCGCAGGCCGCAGGGATGGCTACACCTTC. Full variable domain (outside the CDR3, taken from reference TRBV7-2 and TRBJ1-2): GAGVSQSPSNKVTEKGKDVELRCDPISGHTALYWYRQSLGQGLEFLIYFQGNSAPDKSGLPSDRFSAERTGGSVSTLTIQRTQQEDSAVYLCASSAGRRDGYTFGSGTRLTVV.